This T cell receptor beta chain was documented in a study of blood T cell repertoires in COVID-19. About the study: The analysed material was cDNA or gDNA that came from T cells, B-cell-depleted T cells, or PBMCs.

On this clone itself: This same CDR3 is encoded by further DNA sequences in the sample.

V dropped 6 bases and J dropped 3 bases, with 7 bases sitting between them. This CDR3 is 12 amino acids long. Authors' methods: For nucleated cells, counts were estimated from reference gene primer amplification. Measured with immunoSEQ multiplex PCR; TCRdb has only the in-frame clones, and not every one. Clone size and the V and J calls come from that table; the DNA yielded D and trimming. The data contain some 160,000 clones, roughly 75% of them singletons. Sequenced: peripheral blood. This chain uses TRBV12-3 or TRBV12-4 with TRBJ2-3; D perhaps matches TRBD1 (6 bases). The source is a man in his 70s with active or convalescent COVID-19. The CDR3 here is CASSTGTDTQYF. CDR3 in DNA: TGTGCCAGCAGCACAGGGACAGATACGCAGTATTTT.